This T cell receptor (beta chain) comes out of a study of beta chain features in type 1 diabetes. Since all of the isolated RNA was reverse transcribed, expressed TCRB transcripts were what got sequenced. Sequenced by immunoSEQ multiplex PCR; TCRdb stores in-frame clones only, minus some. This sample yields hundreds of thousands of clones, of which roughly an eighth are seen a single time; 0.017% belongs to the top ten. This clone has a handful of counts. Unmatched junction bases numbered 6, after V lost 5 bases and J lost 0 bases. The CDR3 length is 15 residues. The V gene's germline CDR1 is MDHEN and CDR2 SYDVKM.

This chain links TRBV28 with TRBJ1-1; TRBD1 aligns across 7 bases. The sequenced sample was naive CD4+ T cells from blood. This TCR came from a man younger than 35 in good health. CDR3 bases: TGTGCCAGCAGTAGCCCGACAGGGATGAACACTGAAGCTTTCTTT. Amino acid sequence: CASSSPTGMNTEAFF.